This T cell receptor (beta chain) was sequenced during a study of shared clonotypes between healthy human individuals. With regard to this clone: Its antigen remains unknown.

The naive CD8 subset, CD45RO-negative cells positively selected for CCR7, excluded terminally differentiated effector memory CD45RA+ cells. Sorted-subset replicate PCRs used 200 to 250 ng DNA, approximately 33,000 T cell genomes. Profiling relied on immunoSEQ multiplex PCR, and the TCRdb table lists in-frame clones only, not all of them. The repertoire includes over 750,000 clones, about 97% of them detected once, and around 0.21% sits in the top ten. Regarding the study as a whole: Generation of non-shared clonotypes was less probable than generation of clonotypes shared by all four donors. Roughly 5% of naive CD4 clonotypes were common to a handful of donors. It was expected that sequencing depth would affect clonotype sharing among donors.

V shed 0 bases and J shed 6 bases, with 26 bases lying between them. Germline CDR1 reads SGHNT; CDR2 reads YENEEA. There are 20 residues in the CDR3. The specimen was naive CD8+ T cells sorted from blood. V is TRBV11-3 and J is TRBJ2-2; D is perhaps TRBD1 (7 bases). The sequence derives from a man between 25 and 39 years old in good health. CDR3 protein: CASSLDRDLGGGRGPGELFF. The DNA of the CDR3 is TGTGCCAGCAGCTTAGACCGGGACCTAGGAGGGGGCCGGGGTCCCGGGGAGCTGTTTTTT.